The 18 T cell receptor beta chains listed next were all sequenced from one sample in a study of T cells in Graves' hyperthyroidism and ophthalmopathy. RNA transcripts provided the source from which TCR beta CDR3 regions were amplified. The HTBI primer set was used in a first-round RT-PCR of the TCR CDR3. One entry per CDR3 protein, called by TCRdb with MiXCR from the multiplex PCR reads. Of under 200,000 distinct CDR3 sequences in the sample, about 9% were seen once. Sequenced sample: blood. The receptor set was obtained from a woman in her late teens or twenties with Graves' hyperthyroidism that later progressed to Graves' ophthalmopathy.

This clonotype appeared many times. CDR3 loop: CSAQTSGGANTQYF. The CDR3 DNA reads as TGCAGTGCACAAACTAGCGGGGGGGCGAATACGCAGTATTTT. The rearrangement joins TRBV20-1 to TRBJ2-3, with 13 bases matching TRBD2. Per germline, CDR1 DFQATT and CDR2 SNEGSKA (reference sequence). V lost 6 bases, J lost 7 bases, and 7 bases stayed unmatched. This CDR3 is built from 14 residues.

The table lists this clonotype with many counts. This rearrangement joins TRBV20-1 to TRBJ2-5; no definite D call. Germline V lookup: CDR1 DFQATT, CDR2 SNEGSKA (reference sequence). The CDR3 is made up of 13 amino acids. The V gene lost 5 bases and the J gene lost 1 base, with 11 bases spanning the gap. This CDR3 reads CSADDRLQETQYF. The CDR3 DNA follows: TGCAGTGCTGATGACCGTCTCCAAGAGACCCAGTACTTC.

There are many counts of this clonotype. The CDR3 DNA follows: TGTGCCTGGAGTTCACCATTATTGTCAGCCGATGAAAAACTGTTTTTT. Translating gives CAWSSPLLSADEKLFF. J is TRBJ1-4 and V is TRBV30, with no clear D. The V and J ends lost 2 bases and 6 bases respectively, with 19 bases between them. The CDR3 has 16 residues. CDR1 and CDR2 from the germline V gene are GTSNPN and SVGIG (reference sequence).

The chain recombines TRBV3-1 with TRBJ2-7, with TRBD2 identical over 8 bases. CDR3 size: 17 residues. The J segment lost 4 bases and the V segment lost 0 bases, leaving 11 bases of the junction unmatched. Germline assignment: CDR1 LGHDT and CDR2 YNNKEL (reference sequence). CDR3 in amino acids: CASSQEMLAGVLYEQYF. The CDR3 DNA is TGTGCCAGCAGCCAAGAGATGCTAGCGGGTGTCCTTTACGAGCAGTACTTC.

The V call is TRBV20-1, the J call TRBJ2-1, with 9 bases fitting TRBD2. CDR1 and CDR2 (germline): DFQATT, SNEGSKA (reference sequence). V dropped 3 bases and J dropped 8; count of bases not matched to a gene: 8. The CDR3 runs 14 residues. CDR3 in amino acids: CSASGRGGRDEQFF. The CDR3 DNA reads as TGCAGTGCTAGTGGGCGGGGGGGCCGCGATGAGCAGTTCTTC.

This clonotype was seen many times. The V and J genes are TRBV19 and TRBJ1-5; perhaps TRBD1 as D (5 bases). V lost 7 bases and J lost 0, with 10 bases in between. This CDR3 has 14 amino acids. Germline V gene data show CDR1 as LNHDA and CDR2 as SQIVND (reference sequence). Here the CDR3 reads CASTRGDSNQPQHF. For the CDR3, the DNA is TGTGCCAGTACCCGAGGGGATAGCAATCAGCCCCAGCATTTT.

This clonotype came up many times. CDR3 residues: CASSVDNSGNTIYF. DNA for the CDR3: TGTGCCAGTAGTGTGGACAACTCTGGAAACACCATATATTTT. J is TRBJ1-3 and V is TRBV19; the D gene is possibly TRBD1 (5 bases). V was shortened by 5 bases and J by 0 bases, with 8 bases between the two germline ends. From germline, CDR1 is LNHDA and CDR2 SQIVND (reference sequence). CDR3 size: 14 residues. The full variable domain, in which reference TRBV19 and TRBJ1-3 provide the parts outside the CDR3, is DGGITQSPKYLFRKEGQNVTLSCEQNLNHDAMYWYRQDPGQGLRLIYYSQIVNDFQKGDIAEGYSVSREKKESFPLTVTSAQKNPTAFYLCASSVDNSGNTIYFGEGSWLTVV.

This clonotype was picked up a small number of times. The V call is TRBV28, the J call TRBJ2-7; TRBD2 matches 8 bases. The CDR3 totals 15 residues. The germline V gene has CDR1 MDHEN and CDR2 SYDVKM. With 6 bases clipped from V and 4 bases from J, the junction kept 11 bases outside the gene matches. CDR3 amino acids: CASRLTGGLVYEQYF. The CDR3 DNA follows: TGTGCCAGCAGGTTAACGGGGGGGCTGGTATACGAGCAGTACTTC.

The chain joins TRBV12-3 or TRBV12-4 to TRBJ2-1; possibly TRBD1 for D (6 bases). Between the trimmed V and J ends, which lost 4 bases and 5 bases, there was a span of 18 bases. The length of the CDR3 is 16 residues. The CDR3 coding sequence is TGTGCCAGCAGTTCCTCTGGCAGGGGCCAAGACAATGAGCAGTTCTTC. Translated, it gives CASSSSGRGQDNEQFF.

Ten or more counts support this clonotype. The rearrangement links TRBV13 to TRBJ2-3, with D perhaps TRBD1 (5 bases). V lost 6 bases and J lost 6, with 10 bases in between. CDR1 is PRHDT and CDR2 is FYEKMQ in the germline V gene (reference sequence). The CDR3 is 12 amino acids. The CDR3 DNA is TGTGCCAGCAGAGGAAGACAGGATACGCAGTATTTT. Its translation: CASRGRQDTQYF.

Of note for this clonotype: A much larger clone differs from this one at a single base, so this may be a read error. The genes are TRBV5-1 and TRBJ1-2; a possible D gene is TRBD1 (6 bases). CDR3 length equals 14 residues. Per germline, CDR1 SGHRS and CDR2 YFSETQ. V lost 0 bases and J lost 4, with 10 bases in between. The CDR3 DNA reads TGCGCCAGCAGCTTGGGGGGACAAAGCTATGGCTACACCTTC. As protein: CASSLGGQSYGYTF.

This clonotype was counted between two and nine times. J is TRBJ1-6 and V is TRBV27, with D unclear. Germline CDR1 MNHEY, CDR2 SMNVEV (reference sequence). V lost 1 base and J lost 8, with 6 bases in between. The CDR3 is 13 residues long. The CDR3 DNA sequence: TGTGCCAGCAGTTTATGGCTAGATTCACCCCTCCACTTT. Translation gives CASSLWLDSPLHF.

The chain is built from TRBV19 and TRBJ1-4; possibly TRBD1 for D (6 bases). The CDR3 is made up of 15 amino acids. Germline loops: CDR1 LNHDA, CDR2 SQIVND (reference sequence). V was pared by 6 bases and J by 5 bases, with 16 bases between. The chain's CDR3 is CASSRPGTLNEKLFF. The CDR3 DNA reads as TGTGCCAGTAGCAGACCCGGGACACTAAATGAAAAACTGTTTTTT.

This clonotype was seen repeatedly, ten times or more. The chain employs TRBV30 and TRBJ1-5; 7 positions match TRBD1. The CDR3 has 15 amino acids. J was trimmed by 2 bases and V by 1 base; bases with no gene match: 5. Germline CDR1 reads GTSNPN; CDR2 reads SVGIG (reference sequence). CDR3 amino acids: CAWSAHRGGNQPQHF. CDR3 coding DNA: TGTGCCTGGAGTGCACACAGGGGAGGCAATCAGCCCCAGCATTTT.

This clonotype has more than one count but fewer than ten. The chain employs TRBV14 and TRBJ2-6; D not resolved. Germline V lookup: CDR1 SGHDN, CDR2 FVKESK. With 0 bases removed from V and 3 bases from J, the gap between germline ends came to 12 bases. The length of the CDR3 is 17 residues. The CDR3 region is CASSQESPGGGANVLTF. In DNA form, the CDR3 reads TGTGCCAGCAGCCAAGAATCCCCAGGTGGTGGGGCCAACGTCCTGACTTTC.

Of note for this clonotype: A much larger clone differs from this one at a single base, so this may be a read error. Without the conserved terminal phenylalanine or tryptophan, this CDR3 likely stems from a read error. The chain couples TRBV3-1 to TRBJ1-6; the match to TRBD1 covers 7 bases. With V trimmed by 3 bases and J by 1 base, 0 bases remained unmatched. This CDR3 is built from 15 residues. The germline CDR1 and CDR2 sequences are LGHDT and YNNKEL (reference sequence). The CDR3 here is CASSQTGSYNSPLHL. The CDR3 nucleotides are TGTGCCAGCAGCCAGACAGGGTCCTATAATTCACCCCTCCACCTT.

The rearrangement joins TRBV30 to TRBJ1-6; D gene ambiguous. The CDR3 runs to 13 residues. Germline CDR1 and CDR2: GTSNPN and SVGIG (reference sequence). Trimming removed 4 bases from V and 14 bases from J, with 18 bases in between. The CDR3 region is CAWNVNGLEALHF. The CDR3 DNA is TGTGCCTGGAATGTAAATGGGCTAGAGGCCCTCCACTTT. Supplemented by reference TRBV30 and TRBJ1-6, the full variable domain reads SQTIHQWPATLVQPVGSPLSLECTVEGTSNPNLYWYRQAAGRGLQLLFYSVGIGQISSEVPQNLSASRPQDRQFILSSKKLLLSDSGFYLCAWNVNGLEALHFGNGTRLTVT.

This clonotype was counted a few times. V and J are TRBV19 and TRBJ2-7; 7 nucleotides align to TRBD1. V shed 4 bases and J 4 bases; nucleotides not matched to a gene: 10. Germline CDR1 reads LNHDA; CDR2 reads SQIVND (reference sequence). CDR3 length: 15 residues. CDR3 sequence reads: CASSTTGTAIYEQYF. The CDR3, as DNA: TGTGCCAGTAGTACCACCGGGACAGCGATTTACGAGCAGTACTTC.